This T cell receptor (beta chain) was identified during a study of blood T cell repertoires in COVID-19. The overall study: Italy, Spain and the United States were the sources of the convalescent and acute COVID-19 samples. Nucleic acid was either cDNA or gDNA, and it came from T cells, B-cell-depleted T cells, or PBMCs.

Original processing methods: Amplification of reference gene primers provided the estimated nucleated cell counts. Sequencing was performed with immunoSEQ multiplex PCR; in TCRdb, only in-frame clones are kept and a portion is missing. For V, J and clone size, that table is used; D and trimming come from the DNA. Of 250,000 to 350,000 clones detected, 70% to 90% appear once; the ten largest clones hold 9% to 9.5%. After removal of 4 bases from V and 4 bases from J, the junction contained 11 bases not matched to a gene. From germline, CDR1 is SGHTA and CDR2 FQGTGA. The CDR3 is made up of 16 amino acids.

The chain recombines TRBV7-3 with TRBJ1-1; TRBD1 matches 8 bases. The TCR comes from a man between 18 and 29 years old with active or convalescent COVID-19. Sequencing input: peripheral blood. Written as DNA, the CDR3 is TGTGCCAGCAGCTCGCGCCCCAGGGGGCAGAGCACTGAAGCTTTCTTT. This codes for CASSSRPRGQSTEAFF.